What follows describes a single T cell receptor (beta chain). The sample originates from a study of blood T cell repertoires in COVID-19. At the level of the study: The samples span acute and convalescent COVID-19 from the United States, Italy and Spain. Sources were T cells, B-cell-depleted T cells, or PBMCs; the material itself was cDNA or gDNA.

V lost 6 bases, J lost 7 bases, and 6 bases stayed unmatched. Germline CDR1 MDHEN, CDR2 SYDVKM. The CDR3 contains 14 residues. Per the original methods: It was from reference gene primer amplification that nucleated cell counts were estimated. Profiling relied on immunoSEQ multiplex PCR, and the TCRdb table lists in-frame clones only, not all of them. V and J calls and clone size are as listed in that table; D and trimming were resolved from the DNA. The table includes some 250,000 clones, more than 75% detected once. The V call is TRBV28, the J call TRBJ1-6, with 7 bases that match TRBD1. The material sequenced was peripheral blood. This TCR was sampled from a woman under 40 who had recovered from COVID-19. The CDR3 DNA follows: TGTGCCAGCAGGTTTGACAGGGTAAATTCACCCCTCCACTTT. Protein sequence: CASRFDRVNSPLHF.